Listed below are T cell receptor beta chains from one sample, sequenced in a study of T-cell memory formation after mild COVID-19. TCRdb re-analysed the 5' RACE reads in MiXCR, keeping a single row per CDR3 protein. This table holds about 350,000 distinct CDR3 sequences, roughly 13% found once. Input material: PBMCs or a T cell subset sorted from them (not recorded which). The receptors come from a man between 18 and 29 years old who had mild COVID-19 (a few samples of this study predate the infection). Cell type and time point are not known. CDR3s include the opening cysteine and the closing phenylalanine or tryptophan. The order of the fields is D gene, J gene, clone size, V gene, CDR3 DNA, CDR3 protein. A D gene is named only where the DNA matches it firmly. Size is omitted from some rows. Given values are once, few, many or a class for expanded clones.

>NA|TRBJ2-5|NA|TRBV6-2/TRBV6-3
TGTGCCAGCAGTACGGACGCCCCCCAGTACTTC
CASSTDAPQYF
>TRBD1|TRBJ1-5|few|TRBV12-3/TRBV12-4
TGTGCCAGCAGTCAACAGGGGACGGGGAATCAGCCCCAGCATTTT
CASSQQGTGNQPQHF
>TRBD2|TRBJ2-2|NA|TRBV7-3
TGTGCCAGCAGTACGCGGGGGGTCAACACCGGGGAGCTGTTTTTT
CASSTRGVNTGELFF
>NA|TRBJ1-4|few|TRBV20-1
TGCAGTGCTAGGGACAGCCCGACGGGCAAACTGTTTTTT
CSARDSPTGKLFF
>TRBD2|TRBJ2-6|NA|TRBV4-3
TGCGCCAGCAGCCAAGATCGGGGGGTGAGCTCTGGGGCCAACGTCCTGACTTTC
CASSQDRGVSSGANVLTF
>NA|TRBJ1-2|few|TRBV6-2/TRBV6-3
TGTGCCAGCAGTGCCCCGGGGGGCTACACCTTC
CASSAPGGYTF
>NA|TRBJ1-6|NA|TRBV2
TGTGCCAGCAGTGAGGGCAGGCTACATAATTCACCCCTCCACTTT
CASSEGRLHNSPLHF
>NA|TRBJ1-4|once|TRBV5-1
TGCGCCAGCAGCTTGGTCCCAGGGGCAAATGAAAAACTGTTTTTT
CASSLVPGANEKLFF
>NA|TRBJ1-6|few|TRBV4-3
TGCGCCAGCAGCCAAGAGGTGGCGGGGACTAGTTCACCCCTCCACTTT
CASSQEVAGTSSPLHF
>NA|TRBJ2-7|few|TRBV2
TGTGCCAGCAGTGAAGCAGGCTTTTCCTCCTACGAGCAGTACTTC
CASSEAGFSSYEQYF
>NA|TRBJ2-6|few|TRBV30
TGTGCCTGGAGTCGGGACCATGGGGCCAACGTCCTGACTTTC
CAWSRDHGANVLTF
>NA|TRBJ1-5|NA|TRBV12-3/TRBV12-4
TGTGCCAGCAGCAAGACACCTAATAGCAATCAGCCCCAGCATTTT
CASSKTPNSNQPQHF
>TRBD1|TRBJ2-5|NA|TRBV5-1
TGCGCCAGCAGTAAGGACAGGGGAGAAGAGACCCAGTACTTC
CASSKDRGEETQYF
>TRBD2|TRBJ2-3|few|TRBV28
TGTGCCAGCAGTGAATCGGGACTAGCGGACACAGATACGCAGTATTTT
CASSESGLADTDTQYF
>NA|TRBJ2-2|NA|TRBV7-2
TGTGCCAGCAGCAAATCCTCAACAGGCGGCACCGGGGAGCTGTTTTTT
CASSKSSTGGTGELFF
>NA|TRBJ2-3|NA|TRBV6-5
TGTGCCAGCAGTTACGGAGAATCCACAGATACGCAGTATTTT
CASSYGESTDTQYF
>NA|TRBJ1-4|few|TRBV20-1
TGCAGTGCTAGACCCTACCGCGGGGGGAAGATTGAAAAACTGTTTTTT
CSARPYRGGKIEKLFF
>NA|TRBJ2-5|many|TRBV20-1
TGCAGTGCTAGAGTCACTTGGGGGCGGGGTAACCAAGAGACCCAGTACTTC
CSARVTWGRGNQETQYF
>NA|TRBJ2-3|few|TRBV4-1
TGCGCCAGCAGCCAGAGGGGACTAGATACGCAGTATTTT
CASSQRGLDTQYF
>TRBD1|TRBJ2-1|NA|TRBV4-3
TGCGCCAGCAGCTACTTACAGGGGGCCTCCTACAATGAGCAGTTCTTC
CASSYLQGASYNEQFF
>NA|TRBJ2-1|many|TRBV5-1
TGCGCCAGCAGCTTAAATGAGCCTCGGGGGCAGTTCTTC
CASSLNEPRGQFF
>NA|TRBJ1-2|NA|TRBV4-3
TGCGCCAGCAGCCAAGAGGGAGGGGCGGGTTATGGCTACACCTTC
CASSQEGGAGYGYTF
>NA|TRBJ2-1|NA|TRBV13
TGTGCCAGCAGCTTATTCAGGAATGAGCAGTTCTTC
CASSLFRNEQFF
>TRBD1|TRBJ1-4|NA|TRBV5-1
TGCGCCAGCAGCTTGATGAGCGGCGAGGGGGCCGGGGAAAAACTGTTTTTT
CASSLMSGEGAGEKLFF
>NA|TRBJ1-6|NA|TRBV18
TGTGCCAGCTCAAAACAGGATTTACCCCTCCACTTT
CASSKQDLPLHF
>TRBD2|TRBJ2-2|few|TRBV20-1
TGCAGTGCTAGAGGCCCGGGGAGGGGCACCGGGGAGCTGTTTTTT
CSARGPGRGTGELFF
>TRBD2|TRBJ2-3|few|TRBV11-2
TGTGCCAGCAGCTTCCCCGACCCGGGACTAGCGGGGGAGGAAGATACGCAGTATTTT
CASSFPDPGLAGEEDTQYF
>NA|TRBJ2-1|many|TRBV4-3
TGCGCCAGCAGCCAAGGGGAGGGGGGCTCCTACAATGAGCAGTTCTTC
CASSQGEGGSYNEQFF
>TRBD1|TRBJ1-5|few|TRBV12-3/TRBV12-4
TGTGCCAGCAGTTTACAACAGGGGAACCAGCCCCAGCATTTT
CASSLQQGNQPQHF
>NA|TRBJ2-7|few|TRBV9
TGTGCCAGCAGCGTGGATAGCTCCTACGAGCAGTACTTC
CASSVDSSYEQYF
>NA|TRBJ1-1|NA|TRBV4-1
TGCGCCAGCAGCCAGTGGCAGAACACTGAAGCTTTCTTT
CASSQWQNTEAFF
>NA|TRBJ2-1|many|TRBV9
TGTGCCAGCATTCCCCTTAATGAGCAGTTCTTC
CASIPLNEQFF
>TRBD1|TRBJ2-3|NA|TRBV12-3/TRBV12-4
TGTGCCAGCATCGACAGGGAGCAGGGAGATACGCAGTATTTT
CASIDREQGDTQYF